This T cell receptor beta chain was observed in a study of immune reconstitution after stem cell transplant in scleroderma. Germline assignment: CDR1 DFQATT and CDR2 SNEGSKA (reference sequence). Trimming at V came to 5 bases and at J to 5 bases, leaving 7 bases not matched to a gene. The CDR3 runs to 14 residues. By share of the sample, this clonotype is large. Each CDR3 protein is one row after TCRdb ran MiXCR on the RT-PCR reads. The sample contains some 750 distinct CDR3 sequences, 7.5% to 8.5% of which appear only once. The TCR was taken from a male donor with systemic sclerosis. Sampling took place before or after autologous hematopoietic stem cell transplantation (not recorded which). The chain is built from TRBV20-1 and TRBJ2-1, with 9 bases that match TRBD1. The CDR3 protein is CSAPAWTGDNEQFF. The CDR3, as DNA: TGCAGTGCTCCTGCCTGGACAGGGGACAATGAGCAGTTCTTC.